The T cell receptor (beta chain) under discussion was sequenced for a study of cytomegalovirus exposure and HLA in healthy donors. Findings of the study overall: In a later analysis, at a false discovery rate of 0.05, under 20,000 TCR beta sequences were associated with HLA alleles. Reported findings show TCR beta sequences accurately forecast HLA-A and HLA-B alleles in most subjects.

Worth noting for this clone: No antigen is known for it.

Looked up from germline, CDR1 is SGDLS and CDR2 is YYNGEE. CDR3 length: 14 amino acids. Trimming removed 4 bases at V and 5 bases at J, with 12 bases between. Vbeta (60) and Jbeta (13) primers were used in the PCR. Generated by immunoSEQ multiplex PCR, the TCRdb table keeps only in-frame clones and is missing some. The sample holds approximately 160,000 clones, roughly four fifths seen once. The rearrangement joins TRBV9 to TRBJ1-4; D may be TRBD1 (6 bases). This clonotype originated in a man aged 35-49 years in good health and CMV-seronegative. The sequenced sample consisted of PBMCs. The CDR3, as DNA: TGTGCCAGCAGCCAGGGACAAGTAAATGAAAAACTGTTTTTT. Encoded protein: CASSQGQVNEKLFF.